These 31 T cell receptor beta chains were all obtained from the same sample, sequenced in a study of monozygotic twins with inflammatory bowel disease. Reprocessing the 5' RACE reads, TCRdb reports a single entry for every CDR3 protein and omits DNA. This repertoire includes about 380,000 distinct CDR3 sequences. Sequencing was carried out using blood. These receptor sequences come from a human donor with ulcerative colitis or Crohn's disease, or a healthy co-twin of an affected twin (not recorded which).

This chain joins TRBV18 and TRBJ2-1; the D call from TCRdb, TRBD2, cannot be confirmed without DNA. The CDR3 covers 17 residues. The germline V gene has CDR1 KGHSH and CDR2 LQKENI. CDR3: CASSPTTSGGPDHEQFF.

This rearrangement joins TRBV19 to TRBJ2-7; with no DNA, the TCRdb D assignment of TRBD1 cannot be verified. The CDR3 contains 14 residues. The germline CDR1 and CDR2 sequences are LNHDA and SQIVND (reference sequence). The CDR3 loop reads CASSIGGTSYEQYF.

The rearrangement uses TRBV20-1 and TRBJ2-5; TCRdb outputs TRBD2, but without DNA this stays unchecked. Per germline, CDR1 DFQATT and CDR2 SNEGSKA (reference sequence). CDR3 size: 17 residues. This CDR3 is CSATASSLAGDRETQYF.

Here the CDR3 reads CASSPQGAWNTEAFF. J is TRBJ1-1 and V is TRBV6-1; without DNA, the TCRdb call of TRBD1 cannot be checked. The germline gives CDR1 MNHNS, CDR2 SASEGT. CDR3 size: 15 residues.

This chain uses TRBV4-3 with TRBJ1-6. The CDR3 consists of 15 residues. Germline loops: CDR1 LGHNA, CDR2 YSLEER. This CDR3 is CASSQDPSYNSPLHF.

The chain uses TRBV6-5 and TRBJ2-7; with no DNA, the TCRdb D assignment of TRBD1 cannot be verified. The CDR3 runs 13 residues. Germline-derived CDR1 and CDR2 are MNHEY and SVGAGI. The CDR3 loop is CASSYPGSSEQYF.

The rearrangement joins TRBV7-9 to TRBJ1-2; TCRdb names TRBD1, which stays unverified in the absence of DNA. The length of the CDR3 is 11 residues. CDR1 is SEHNR, CDR2 FQNEAQ, per germline (reference sequence). The CDR3 loop is CASGGDYGYTF.

This sequence joins TRBV7-8 and TRBJ1-1. The germline V gene has CDR1 SGHVS and CDR2 FQNEAQ. The CDR3 is 17 amino acids. The CDR3 reads CASSYLGRGYTNTEAFF.

The genes are TRBV18 and TRBJ2-7; the TRBD1 assignment by TCRdb is unverifiable without DNA. The CDR3 totals 13 residues. CDR1 and CDR2 (germline): KGHSH, LQKENI. Here the CDR3 reads CASSPDRFHEQYF. The full variable domain, in which reference TRBV18 and TRBJ2-7 provide the parts outside the CDR3, is NAGVMQNPRHLVRRRGQEARLRCSPMKGHSHVYWYRQLPEEGLKFMVYLQKENIIDESGMPKERFSAEFPKEGPSILRIQQVVRGDSAAYFCASSPDRFHEQYFGPGTRLTVT.

The V and J genes are TRBV11-2 and TRBJ2-5; TCRdb's D gene call, TRBD2, goes unchecked for lack of DNA. The CDR3 has 16 residues. Per germline, CDR1 SGHAT and CDR2 FQNNGV. CDR3 protein: CASSLAGGGAPETQYF.

The chain has TRBV4-3 and TRBJ1-2; TCRdb's D call of TRBD1 is untestable without DNA. Germline V gene data show CDR1 as LGHNA and CDR2 as YSLEER. The CDR3 loop spans 15 amino acids. The CDR3 sequence is CASSQEAGFSYGYTF.

V gene TRBV6-5 combines with J gene TRBJ2-2; without DNA, the TCRdb call of TRBD2 cannot be checked. The CDR3 is 15 residues long. Germline V gene lookup returns CDR1 MNHEY and CDR2 SVGAGI. Here the CDR3 reads CASSYALAGEGELFF.

The CDR3 is CASSKERHSSYNEQFF. This chain connects TRBV21-1 to TRBJ2-1. TRBV21-1 is designated a pseudogene. There are 16 residues in the CDR3.

CDR3 loop: CASSLVPPNGAYEQYF. The rearrangement links TRBV7-6 to TRBJ2-7; as DNA is missing, the TRBD1 call by TCRdb cannot be tested. CDR1 and CDR2 from the germline V gene are SGHVS and FNYEAQ. This CDR3 has 16 amino acids.

The gene calls are TRBV6-1 and TRBJ2-3; TCRdb calls TRBD1, which cannot be checked without DNA. The CDR3 has 15 residues. Germline CDR1 and CDR2: MNHNS and SASEGT. This CDR3 is CASSQQGPSTDTQYF.

This chain links TRBV7-2 with TRBJ2-2. The CDR3 has 13 amino acids. Germline-derived CDR1 and CDR2 are SGHTA and FQGNSA. The CDR3 here is CASSSSFPGELFF.

V gene TRBV6-1 combines with J gene TRBJ2-5; TCRdb picks TRBD2, but there is no DNA to check that call. Per germline, CDR1 MNHNS and CDR2 SASEGT. This CDR3 comprises 16 residues. CDR3 loop: CASSESYGTVGETQYF.

The chain combines TRBV20-1 with TRBJ1-2; TCRdb lists TRBD1, though no DNA is available to test this call. The length of the CDR3 is 16 residues. Per germline, CDR1 DFQATT and CDR2 SNEGSKA (reference sequence). CDR3 amino acids: CSAKGDRGGSNYGYTF.

The chain is built from TRBV4-1 and TRBJ1-1; TCRdb's assignment of TRBD1 cannot be checked, as there is no DNA. Germline CDR1 MGHRA, CDR2 YSYEKL. The CDR3 totals 22 residues. The CDR3: CASSQGKTGTQDYRGTNTEAFF.

V is TRBV19 and J is TRBJ1-2; TCRdb proposes TRBD1, but this gene call is untestable without DNA. CDR3 length: 15 amino acids. Germline V CDR1 and CDR2: LNHDA, SQIVND (reference sequence). The CDR3 loop reads CASSGGQAGDYGYTF.

V and J are TRBV28 and TRBJ2-3. The length of the CDR3 is 12 residues. Germline V gene data show CDR1 as MDHEN and CDR2 as SYDVKM. The CDR3 sequence: CASSPDWNTQYF.

This chain connects TRBV4-3 to TRBJ1-1. The CDR3 covers 14 residues. Germline V gene data show CDR1 as LGHNA and CDR2 as YSLEER. This CDR3 reads CASSQDSGNTEAFF.

The chain joins TRBV4-3 to TRBJ2-5; TCRdb picks TRBD1, but there is no DNA to check that call. The CDR3 runs to 16 residues. Germline V CDR1 and CDR2: LGHNA, YSLEER. This CDR3 reads CASSQGGTMRVETQYF.

This chain uses TRBV4-1 with TRBJ2-5; TCRdb's D call of TRBD1 is untestable without DNA. This CDR3 is built from 15 residues. Per germline, CDR1 MGHRA and CDR2 YSYEKL. CDR3: CASSQDTGGQETQYF.

This chain uses TRBV5-5 with TRBJ1-1. The CDR3 is 14 residues long. Germline V gives CDR1 SGHKS, CDR2 YYEKEE (reference sequence). CDR3 amino acids: CASSLTWGNTEAFF.

The V and J genes are TRBV2 and TRBJ2-5; TCRdb indicates TRBD1, and absent DNA this call remains unverified. This CDR3 is built from 13 residues. CDR1 and CDR2 (germline): SNHLY, FYNNEI. CDR3: CASNWDREETQYF.

The chain has TRBV4-1 and TRBJ2-7; TCRdb lists TRBD1, though no DNA is available to test this call. The CDR3 is 15 amino acids. From germline, CDR1 is MGHRA and CDR2 YSYEKL. CDR3 sequence reads: CASSLQTGSNYEQYF.

CDR3 protein: CASSQDSYTEAFF. The gene calls are TRBV14 and TRBJ1-1. The CDR3 runs to 13 residues. The germline V gene has CDR1 SGHDN and CDR2 FVKESK.

The chain uses TRBV30 and TRBJ2-2; with no DNA, the TCRdb D assignment of TRBD2 cannot be verified. This CDR3 region has 17 residues. The V gene's germline CDR1 is GTSNPN and CDR2 SVGIG (reference sequence). CDR3 region: CAWSVLLAGRDTGELFF.

The chain couples TRBV4-2 to TRBJ2-3; the D call from TCRdb, TRBD1, cannot be confirmed without DNA. The CDR3 length is 16 residues. Per the germline V gene, CDR1 is LGHNA and CDR2 is YNFKEQ. CDR3 sequence: CASSQARGGETDTQYF.

This rearrangement joins TRBV5-1 to TRBJ2-7. CDR3 size: 15 residues. Germline V gene sequence: CDR1 SGHRS, CDR2 YFSETQ. The CDR3 sequence is CASSLATVQVGEQYF.